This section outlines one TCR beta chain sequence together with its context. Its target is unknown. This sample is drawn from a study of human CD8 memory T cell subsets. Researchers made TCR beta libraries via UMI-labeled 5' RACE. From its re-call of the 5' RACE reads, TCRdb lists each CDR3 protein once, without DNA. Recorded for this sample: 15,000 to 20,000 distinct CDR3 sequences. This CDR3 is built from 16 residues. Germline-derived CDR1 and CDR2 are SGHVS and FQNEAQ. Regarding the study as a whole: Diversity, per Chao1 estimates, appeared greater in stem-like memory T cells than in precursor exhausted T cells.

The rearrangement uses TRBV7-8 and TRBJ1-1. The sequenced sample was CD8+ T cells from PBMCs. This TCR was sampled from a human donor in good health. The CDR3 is CASSLESPGAYTEAFF.